This T cell receptor beta chain stems from a study of read filtering for tumor transcriptome and immune sequencing. Turning to the study itself: Patients were approximately 17 male and 13 to 15 female, mean age approximately 70 years, range about 45 to 85. R-ISS stage counts were 8 for I, about 15 for II, about seven for III. Study-level results: RNA-seq captured clonotypes less deeply and reliably than IR-seq. In IR-seq, single-read clonotypes were around 85% of clonotypes but approximately 4% of reads.

Trimming took 8 bases from V and 0 from J; bases not matched to a gene: 7. The CDR3 is 15 amino acids. CDR1 MNHEY and CDR2 SMNVEV come from the germline V gene (reference sequence). From about 400 ng of RNA, a library with molecular barcoded alpha/delta and beta/gamma adaptors was made. TCRdb re-called the reads with MiXCR, one entry per CDR3 protein. The sample records roughly 67,000 distinct CDR3 sequences, less than 20% being singletons. This clonotype was counted ten times or more. What it recognizes is unknown. V is TRBV27 and J is TRBJ1-1; TRBD1 matches 9 bases. This TCR derives from a donor over 35 with multiple myeloma. Sequenced material: a population of CD138-negative cells sorted from bone marrow. This chain's CDR3 is CASPGQGRMNTEAFF. CDR3 nucleotide sequence: TGTGCCAGCCCGGGACAGGGTCGCATGAACACTGAAGCTTTCTTT.